This T cell receptor (beta chain) originates from a study of early T cells in non-severe SARS-CoV-2 infection. The wider study: Sequenced bulk RNA came from whole blood that was unsorted, and chains were unpaired. Notes on the study in general: Matching with VDJdb favored anti-spike CD8 responses (missing private and CD4 specificities).

This clonotype was seen a handful of times. Its antigen is undetermined. Unique molecular identifiers were added to individual cDNA molecules. From the 5' RACE reads, TCRdb called clonotypes with MiXCR, one entry per CDR3 protein. The sample gives under 95,000 distinct CDR3 sequences, under 15% of which show up once; around 5.4% is in the top ten. Sample: whole blood. The sequence was collected from an adult who was a healthcare worker with PCR-confirmed SARS-CoV-2 infection or an uninfected control (not recorded which).

CDR3 nucleotides: TGCAGTGCTAGGGACACCCTTAATTCACCCCTCCACTTT. This encodes CSARDTLNSPLHF. The chain combines TRBV20-1 with TRBJ1-6; D may be TRBD1 (5 bases). This CDR3 spans 13 amino acids. V dropped 3 bases and J dropped 6 bases, with 9 bases sitting between them. Germline V gene sequence: CDR1 DFQATT, CDR2 SNEGSKA (reference sequence).